This T cell receptor beta chain stems from a study of T cell repertoires in cytomegalovirus infection (dated by TCRdb to between 2018 and 2021). In terms of the full investigation: The peptide stimulations were aimed at well-studied HLA-B-restricted epitopes as well as recently identified HLA-C-restricted CMV epitopes, whose presentation resists viral immunomodulation. Donor HLA type was relevant to the analysis, as public TCR beta signatures indicated carriage of CMV infection together with the matching HLA type. Findings and caveats that apply to the study as a whole: The ex vivo response was dominated by HLA-C-restricted CMV-specific TCR beta clonotypes, which also provided the single most frequent clonotype in two of eight donors. In both this cohort and an independent roughly 400-donor cohort, the cumulative frequency of public TCR beta family members distinguished carriers of CMV infection plus the relevant HLA type.

Instrument used: Illumina HiSeq 1500. In TCRdb, the public reads were trimmed at Q25 with fastp and aligned with MiXCR, with productive beta chains retained. Entries that share a CDR3 protein sequence are merged under the most common genes and DNA. The sample table lists about 220,000 distinct CDR3 sequences, 35% to 40% of them with a count of one. Around 60% of the sample rests with the top ten. In the case of this clonotype: No cognate antigen has been identified for it. Base qualities are not at hand, and no much larger clone is one base apart.

The CDR3, cysteine through phenylalanine, is 15 amino acids long. The kept DNA is CDR3 alone, 45 bases in frame from the first base. V is cut back by 3 bases and J by 6 bases, with 2 bases in the junction unmatched. CDR1 and CDR2 are drawn from the germline V gene (reference sequence): MNHEY, SMNVEV. Per the publication, the treatment or condition label means: in vitro stimulation with specific CMV peptide epitopes to enrich CMV-specific T cells. Here the chain combines TRBV27 and TRBJ2-1, and TRBD2 aligns with 13 junction nucleotides. The material sequenced was CD8+ T cells from cultured PBMCs, taken from culture after CMV antigen stimulation. The receptor was derived from a human donor in good health (CMV status not recorded). Some clones in this sample may be carry-over from other donors' samples. The CDR3 has the sequence CASSFGTSGTNEQFF. In nucleotide form, the sequence is TGTGCCAGCAGTTTCGGGACTAGCGGGACCAATGAGCAGTTCTTC.